The rows below give T cell receptor beta chains drawn from one sample of a study of T cells in Graves' hyperthyroidism and ophthalmopathy. One entry per CDR3 protein, called by TCRdb with MiXCR from the multiplex PCR reads. Of about 270,000 distinct CDR3 sequences detected, approximately 24% appear once; the ten largest clones hold approximately 35%. Sequenced material: blood. The origin of the receptors is a woman in her thirties or forties with Graves' ophthalmopathy. CDR3s include the opening cysteine and the closing phenylalanine or tryptophan. The D gene is left open where the match is weak. The size entry is marked missing in some rows and otherwise reads once, few, many or a size class.

clone size	V gene	J gene	D gene	CDR3 DNA	CDR3 protein
few	TRBV19	TRBJ2-1	TRBD2	TGTGCCAGTAGTATAGTTAGGACTAGGGACAATGAGCAGTTCTTC	CASSIVRTRDNEQFF
many	TRBV12-5	TRBJ2-2	.	TGTGCTAGTGGACGGGACACCTCCGGGGAGCTGTTTTTT	CASGRDTSGELFF
few	TRBV20-1	TRBJ2-1	.	TGCAGTGGGCGGTCGGGCAATGAGCAGTTCTTC	CSGRSGNEQFF
many	TRBV4-1	TRBJ1-5	TRBD1	TGCGCCAGCAGTCCACCGGGACAGGGGGGTCAGCCCCAGCATTTT	CASSPPGQGGQPQHF
many	TRBV28	TRBJ2-7	.	TGTGCCAGCAGTCCGCCAGCGGGCGAGCAGTACTTC	CASSPPAGEQYF
many	TRBV5-1	TRBJ2-5	.	TGCGCCAGCAGCTTTGGGGAAATCAAAGAGACCCAGTACTTC	CASSFGEIKETQYF
many	TRBV10-3	TRBJ1-1	TRBD1	TGTGCCATCAGGACCCGGGACAGTGAAGCTTTCTTT	CAIRTRDSEAFF
many	TRBV20-1	TRBJ2-7	.	TGCAGTGCTCCTTGGACAGTTACCTACGAGCAGTACTTC	CSAPWTVTYEQYF
many	TRBV5-1	TRBJ1-1	.	TGCGCCAGCAGCTTGGCCGGAGATGAAGCTTTCTTT	CASSLAGDEAFF
many	TRBV20-1	TRBJ1-5	TRBD1	TGCAGTGCTTCGACCGGGACAGGGAATCAGCCCCAGCATTTT	CSASTGTGNQPQHF
.	TRBV6-5	TRBJ1-3	TRBD1	TGTGTCAGCAGTATCGACAGGGGGCAGGAAAACACCATATATTTT	CVSSIDRGQENTIYF
many	TRBV30	TRBJ1-2	TRBD1	TGTGCCTGGAGTGTGGTTTGGGACAGGGGATTGGATGGCTACACCTTC	CAWSVVWDRGLDGYTF
few	TRBV12-3/TRBV12-4	TRBJ2-5	.	TGTGCCAGCAGTTTTGGGAGCCGTCAAGAGACCCAGTACTTC	CASSFGSRQETQYF
.	TRBV6-2/TRBV6-3	TRBJ1-2	TRBD1	TGTGCCAGCAGCCCCCTGAGGGGGACAGGGAGATCTAACTATGGCTACACCTTC	CASSPLRGTGRSNYGYTF
few	TRBV20-1	TRBJ1-2	.	TGCAGTGGGGCGGGCTATGGCTACACCTTC	CSGAGYGYTF
.	TRBV6-1	TRBJ1-2	TRBD1	TGTGCCAGCAGTGAAAGGGGGACAGATTCCTATGGCTACACCTTC	CASSERGTDSYGYTF
few	TRBV3-1	TRBJ1-1	.	TGTGCCAGCAGCCCCTTAATGGGGGGGGTAATGAACACTGAAGCTTTCTTT	CASSPLMGGVMNTEAFF
many	TRBV7-9	TRBJ2-7	TRBD1	TGTGCCAGCAGCTTAGGAGGACAGGGGGCGACGTGGGAGCAGTACTTC	CASSLGGQGATWEQYF
few	TRBV3-1	TRBJ2-7	.	TGTGCCAGCAGCCAACCCCACTCGGGAATGCAGTACTTC	CASSQPHSGMQYF
many	TRBV7-8	TRBJ1-1	.	TGTGCCAGCAGCTTTGGTAGGGGCGTACGCACTGAAGCTTTCTTT	CASSFGRGVRTEAFF
many	TRBV5-1	TRBJ2-7	TRBD1	TGCGCCAGCAGCCCCGGGACAGGGCGCACCGAGCAGTACTTC	CASSPGTGRTEQYF
many	TRBV19	TRBJ1-1	TRBD1	TGTGCCAGTAGTAAGTCGCAGGGGGCTGAAGCTTTCTTT	CASSKSQGAEAFF
many	TRBV27	TRBJ2-5	TRBD2	TGTGCCAGCAGTTTGTGGGGGGGGTATCAAGAGACCCAGTACTTC	CASSLWGGYQETQYF
once	TRBV6-2/TRBV6-3	TRBJ2-7	.	TGTGCCAGCAGGCGGACAGTTTCCTACGAGCAGTACTTC	CASRRTVSYEQYF
many	TRBV18	TRBJ1-5	.	TGTGCCAGCTCACGGGAAGGGGCAGGGACCTATCAGCCCCAGCATTTT	CASSREGAGTYQPQHF
many	TRBV6-5	TRBJ2-7	TRBD2	TGTGCCAGCAGCGGGAGGAAATCCTACGAGCAGTACTTC	CASSGRKSYEQYF
.	TRBV29-1	TRBJ1-1	.	TGCAGCTCAAATGCCCAGCCGAACACTGAAGCTTTCTTT	CSSNAQPNTEAFF
many	TRBV4-1	TRBJ2-7	TRBD1	TGCGCCAGCAGCCAAGGGACAGGAACCTCCTACGAGCAGTACTTC	CASSQGTGTSYEQYF
.	TRBV6-2/TRBV6-3	TRBJ1-2	.	TGTGCCTGCACACAGGGCGCATTATATGGCTACACCTTC	CACTQGALYGYTF
.	TRBV6-4	TRBJ1-1	.	TGTGCCAGCAGTTACGGTCGGGCAAACACTGAAGCTTTCTTT	CASSYGRANTEAFF
.	TRBV12-3/TRBV12-4	TRBJ2-7	TRBD1	TGTGCCAGCAGTTCGAGACAGGGGGAGGTGGGCGGCGAGCAGTACTTC	CASSSRQGEVGGEQYF
many	TRBV29-1	TRBJ2-7	TRBD2	TGCAGCGCCCATCTGGCGGGAGGGGGCGGTTACGAGCAGTACTTC	CSAHLAGGGGYEQYF
many	TRBV28	TRBJ1-5	.	TGTGCCAGCATAAGGCCGGGGGCTGGAAGCAATCAGCCCCAGCATTTT	CASIRPGAGSNQPQHF
many	TRBV28	TRBJ2-5	.	TGTGCCAGCAGTCTTATAACAGGTCCTCAAGAGACCCAGTACTTC	CASSLITGPQETQYF
many	TRBV10-3	TRBJ1-2	.	TGTGCCATCAGTGAATCTACAGGAGTCTTCGATTATGGCTACACCTTC	CAISESTGVFDYGYTF
.	TRBV4-1	TRBJ2-7	.	TGCGCCAGCAGCCAGTTTATAGCGGCTTCCTACGAGCAGTACTTC	CASSQFIAASYEQYF